A single sample is the source of the 11 T cell receptor beta chains below, sequenced in a study of OX40 agonist ivuxolimab in advanced cancers. Clones were read by immunoSEQ multiplex PCR, and TCRdb kept only the in-frame ones, dropping some. Of about 83,000 clones in the sample, 85% were seen once. Source: CD4+ or CD8+ T cells sorted from blood, taken in a trial of the OX40 agonist ivuxolimab. These receptors all stem from an adult with an advanced solid tumor such as melanoma, head and neck, liver or kidney cancer.

The chain employs TRBV25-1 and TRBJ1-5; possibly TRBD1 for D (6 bases). Trimming took off 4 bases at V and 2 bases at J, with 6 bases between the two ends. The CDR3 contains 13 residues. CDR1 and CDR2 from the germline V gene are MGHDK and SYGVNS. CDR3 sequence reads: CASSAGGNQPQHF. The CDR3 DNA follows: TGTGCCAGCAGTGCAGGGGGCAATCAGCCCCAGCATTTT. Full variable domain (remainder filled in from reference TRBV25-1 and TRBJ1-5): EADIYQTPRYLVIGTGKKITLECSQTMGHDKMYWYQQDPGMELHLIHYSYGVNSTEKGDLSSESTVSRIRTEHFPLTLESARPSHTSQYLCASSAGGNQPQHFGDGTRLSIL.

The rearrangement joins TRBV30 to TRBJ1-1; TRBD1 matches 7 bases. Germline loops: CDR1 GTSNPN, CDR2 SVGIG (reference sequence). Trimming took 5 bases from V and 2 from J; bases not matched to a gene: 5. The CDR3 runs 13 residues. CDR3 in amino acids: CAWDRAGNTEAFF. The CDR3 nucleotides read TGTGCCTGGGACAGGGCGGGTAACACTGAAGCTTTCTTT.

The CDR3 is CASSARDGGLYEQYF. CDR3 coding DNA: TGTGCCAGCAGCGCCCGGGACGGGGGGCTCTACGAGCAGTACTTC. The V gene is TRBV6-5, the J gene TRBJ2-7; TRBD2 might be the D (7 bases). Deletions cut 6 bases from V and 3 bases from J, with 18 bases between. CDR3 length: 15 residues. Germline CDR1 and CDR2: MNHEY and SVGAGI.

The V and J genes are TRBV18 and TRBJ1-1; no definite D call. Per the germline V gene, CDR1 is KGHSH and CDR2 is LQKENI. The CDR3 is made up of 17 amino acids. Trimming shortened V by 6 bases and J by 1 base, and 21 bases separated the two germline ends. The CDR3 DNA is TGTGCCAGCTCTGCAAATACAGTGGCGGGGAGGAACACTGAAGCTTTCTTT. Its protein product is CASSANTVAGRNTEAFF.

The chain is built from TRBV5-7 and TRBJ2-2, with D tentatively TRBD2 (5 bases). TRBV5-7 qualifies as an ORF whose function is uncertain. The CDR3 length is 15 residues. Deletions cut 4 bases from V and 1 base from J, with 11 bases between. The chain's CDR3 is CASSHGRENTGELFF. For the CDR3, the DNA is TGTGCCAGCAGCCACGGACGGGAGAACACCGGGGAGCTGTTTTTT.

The J gene is TRBJ1-4, the V gene TRBV2; TRBD1 is a possible D gene (5 bases). Germline values: CDR1 SNHLY, CDR2 FYNNEI. The CDR3 runs 14 residues. V lost 3 bases to trimming and J lost 8 bases, with 13 bases between them. CDR3 nucleotides: TGTGCCAGCAGTGACCCCAGGGCTTCCGAAAAACTGTTTTTT. Translated, it gives CASSDPRASEKLFF.

The gene calls are TRBV7-2 and TRBJ2-5; the match to TRBD1 covers 9 bases. Gene TRBJ2-7 matches the end of the DNA better, so the J call may be wrong. Germline CDR1 reads SGHTA; CDR2 reads FQGNSA. This CDR3 has 15 residues. The CDR3 region has the DNA TGTGCCAGCAGCCTACGACAGGGGGGTAGAGGCGAGCAGTACTTC. Protein: CASSLRQGGRGEQYF.

The rearrangement uses TRBV11-3 and TRBJ2-1, with 9 bases matching TRBD1. From germline, CDR1 is SGHNT and CDR2 YENEEA. CDR3 length equals 17 residues. V lost 2 bases and J lost 7; bases outside the gene matches: 12. This CDR3 is CASSLNRLGQGRNEQFF. DNA of the CDR3: TGTGCCAGCAGCTTAAATCGGTTAGGACAGGGGAGGAATGAGCAGTTCTTC.

The chain joins TRBV12-5 to TRBJ1-5, with D maybe TRBD1 (5 bases). With 0 bases removed from V and 0 bases from J, the gap between germline ends came to 24 bases. Germline lookup yields CDR1 LGHNT and CDR2 FRNRAP. The CDR3 has 21 residues. The chain's CDR3 is CASGLVQDGTRSTTSNQPQHF. CDR3 coding DNA: TGTGCTAGTGGTTTGGTACAGGATGGGACCCGATCCACTACTAGCAATCAGCCCCAGCATTTT.

The chain joins TRBV6-9 to TRBJ1-2, with D possibly TRBD1 on 5 matching bases. Germline V gene lookup returns CDR1 MNHGY and CDR2 SVAAGI. The CDR3 contains 14 residues. V was cut by 6 bases and J by 4 bases, with 15 bases left in between. In DNA form, the CDR3 reads TGTGCCAGCAGATCACCGGGACGGCTCTATGGCTACACCTTC. Its protein is CASRSPGRLYGYTF.

CDR3 DNA: TGTGCCAGCAGCAGCCCCGGGAAGACCCAGTACTTC. Its translation: CASSSPGKTQYF. This sequence joins TRBV7-2 and TRBJ2-5; possible D gene TRBD2, 5 bases. The germline CDR1 and CDR2 sequences are SGHTA and FQGNSA. The CDR3 extends over 12 amino acids. V was shortened by 5 bases and J by 6 bases, with 10 bases between the two germline ends. The whole variable domain, filled in from reference TRBV7-2 and TRBJ2-5, reads GAGVSQSPSNKVTEKGKDVELRCDPISGHTALYWYRQSLGQGLEFLIYFQGNSAPDKSGLPSDRFSAERTGGSVSTLTIQRTQQEDSAVYLCASSSPGKTQYFGPGTRLLVL.